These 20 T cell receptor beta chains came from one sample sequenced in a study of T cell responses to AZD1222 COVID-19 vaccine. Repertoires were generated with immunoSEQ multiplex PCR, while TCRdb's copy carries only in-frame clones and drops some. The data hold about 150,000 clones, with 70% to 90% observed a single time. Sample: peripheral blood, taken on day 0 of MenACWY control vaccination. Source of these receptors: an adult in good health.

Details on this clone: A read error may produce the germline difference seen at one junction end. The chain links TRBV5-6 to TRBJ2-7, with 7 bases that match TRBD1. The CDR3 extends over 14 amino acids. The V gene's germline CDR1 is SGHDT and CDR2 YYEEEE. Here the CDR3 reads CASSNDRVAYEQYF. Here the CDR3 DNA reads TGTGCCAGCAGCAACGACAGGGTAGCCTACGAACAGTACTTC.

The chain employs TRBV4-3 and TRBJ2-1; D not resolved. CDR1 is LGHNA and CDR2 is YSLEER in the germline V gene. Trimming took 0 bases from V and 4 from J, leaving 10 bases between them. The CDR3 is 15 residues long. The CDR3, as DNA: TGCGCCAGCAGCCAAGATGTGGTTGGGTACAATGAGCAGTTCTTC. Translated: CASSQDVVGYNEQFF.

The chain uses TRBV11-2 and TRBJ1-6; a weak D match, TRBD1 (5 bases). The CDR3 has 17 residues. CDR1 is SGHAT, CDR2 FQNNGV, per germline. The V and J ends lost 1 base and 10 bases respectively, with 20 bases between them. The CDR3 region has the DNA TGTGCCAGCAGCTTAGGTAGTAGCGGGGCAAGGGGCTCACCCCTCCACTTT. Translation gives CASSLGSSGARGSPLHF.

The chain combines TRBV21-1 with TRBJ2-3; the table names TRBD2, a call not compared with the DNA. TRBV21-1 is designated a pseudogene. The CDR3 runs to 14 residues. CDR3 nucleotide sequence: TGTGCCAGCAGCAACCGGAGGTTGGCAGATACGCAGTATTTT. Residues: CASSNRRLADTQYF.

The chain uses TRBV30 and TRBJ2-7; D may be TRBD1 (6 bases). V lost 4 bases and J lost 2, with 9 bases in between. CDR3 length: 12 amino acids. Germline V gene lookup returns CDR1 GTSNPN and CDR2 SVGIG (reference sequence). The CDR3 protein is CAWTGVTYEQYF. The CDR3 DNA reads TGTGCCTGGACAGGGGTTACCTACGAGCAGTACTTC. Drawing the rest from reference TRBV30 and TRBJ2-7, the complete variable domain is SQTIHQWPATLVQPVGSPLSLECTVEGTSNPNLYWYRQAAGRGLQLLFYSVGIGQISSEVPQNLSASRPQDRQFILSSKKLLLSDSGFYLCAWTGVTYEQYFGPGTRLTVT.

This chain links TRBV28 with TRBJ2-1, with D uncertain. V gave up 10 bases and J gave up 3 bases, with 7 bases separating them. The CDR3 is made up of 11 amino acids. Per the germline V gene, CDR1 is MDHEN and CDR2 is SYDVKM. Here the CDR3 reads CATCGYNEQFF. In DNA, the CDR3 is TGTGCCACCTGCGGCTACAATGAGCAGTTCTTC. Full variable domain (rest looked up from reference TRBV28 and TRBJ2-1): DVKVTQSSRYLVKRTGEKVFLECVQDMDHENMFWYRQDPGLGLRLIYFSYDVKMKEKGDIPEGYSVSREKKERFSLILESASTNQTSMYLCATCGYNEQFFGPGTRLTVL.

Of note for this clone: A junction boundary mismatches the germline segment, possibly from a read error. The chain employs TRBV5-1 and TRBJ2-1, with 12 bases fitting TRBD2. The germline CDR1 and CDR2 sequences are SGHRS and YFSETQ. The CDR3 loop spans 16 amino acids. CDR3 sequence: CASSSQTSGGPNQQFF. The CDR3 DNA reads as TGCGCCAGCAGCTCCCAGACTAGCGGGGGCCCCAATCAGCAGTTCTTC.

The CDR3 region has the DNA TGCAGCGTTGACGCAGCGGCATACAATGAGCAGTTCTTC. It specifies CSVDAAAYNEQFF. This sequence joins TRBV29-1 and TRBJ2-1; D might be TRBD2 (5 bases). Germline CDR1 is SQVTM and CDR2 is ANQGSEA. The CDR3 has 13 amino acids. V was pared by 3 bases and J by 4 bases, with 10 bases between.

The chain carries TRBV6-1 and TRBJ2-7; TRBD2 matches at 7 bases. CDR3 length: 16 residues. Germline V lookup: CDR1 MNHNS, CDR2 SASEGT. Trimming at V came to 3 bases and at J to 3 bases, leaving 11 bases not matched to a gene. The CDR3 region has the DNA TGTGCCAGCAGTGAGAATTTGGGACTACAATACTACGAGCAGTACGTC. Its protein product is CASSENLGLQYYEQYV.

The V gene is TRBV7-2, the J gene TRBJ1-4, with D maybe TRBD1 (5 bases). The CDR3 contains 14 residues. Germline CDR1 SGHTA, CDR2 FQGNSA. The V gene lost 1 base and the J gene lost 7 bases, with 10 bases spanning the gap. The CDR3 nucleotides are TGTGCCAGCAGCTTAGAGGGGTTAGGTGAAAAACTGTTTTTT. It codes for CASSLEGLGEKLFF.

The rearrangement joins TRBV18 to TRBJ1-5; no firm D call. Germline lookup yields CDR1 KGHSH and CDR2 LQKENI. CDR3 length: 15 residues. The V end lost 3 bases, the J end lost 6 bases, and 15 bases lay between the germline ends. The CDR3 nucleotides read TGTGCCAGCTCACCTTCTCTGGGGTTAAGTCAGCCCCAGCATTTT. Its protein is CASSPSLGLSQPQHF.

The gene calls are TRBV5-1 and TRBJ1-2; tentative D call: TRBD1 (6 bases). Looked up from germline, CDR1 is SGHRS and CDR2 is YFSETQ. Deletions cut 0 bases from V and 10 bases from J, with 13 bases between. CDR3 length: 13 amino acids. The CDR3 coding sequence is TGCGCCAGCAGCTTGGCAGTAGACAGGCTCTACACCTTC. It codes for CASSLAVDRLYTF.

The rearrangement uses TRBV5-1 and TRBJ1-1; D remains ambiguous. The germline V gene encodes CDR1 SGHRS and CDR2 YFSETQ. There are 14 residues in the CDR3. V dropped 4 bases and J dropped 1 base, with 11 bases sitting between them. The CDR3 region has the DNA TGCGCCAGCAGCGAGGACGGTCGGAACACTGAAGCTTTCTTT. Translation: CASSEDGRNTEAFF.

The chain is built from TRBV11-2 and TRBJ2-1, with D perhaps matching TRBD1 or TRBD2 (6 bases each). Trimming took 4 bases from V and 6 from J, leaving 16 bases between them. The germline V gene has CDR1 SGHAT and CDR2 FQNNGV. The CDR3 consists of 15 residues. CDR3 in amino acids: CASSSGAYRVNEQFF. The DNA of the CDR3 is TGTGCCAGCAGCTCGGGGGCCTACAGGGTCAATGAGCAGTTCTTC.

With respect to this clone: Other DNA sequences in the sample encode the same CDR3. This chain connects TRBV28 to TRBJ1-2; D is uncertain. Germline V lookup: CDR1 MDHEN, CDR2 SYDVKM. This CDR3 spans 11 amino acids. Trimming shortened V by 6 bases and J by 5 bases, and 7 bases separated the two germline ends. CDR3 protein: CASRVGYGYTF. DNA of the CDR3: TGTGCCAGCAGGGTTGGTTATGGCTACACCTTC.

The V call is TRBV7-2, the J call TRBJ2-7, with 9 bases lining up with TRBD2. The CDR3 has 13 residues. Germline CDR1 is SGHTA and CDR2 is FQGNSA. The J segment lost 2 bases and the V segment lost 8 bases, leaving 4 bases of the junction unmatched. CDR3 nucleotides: TGTGCCAGCTCCAGCGGGAGGCCCTACGAGCAGTACTTC. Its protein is CASSSGRPYEQYF.

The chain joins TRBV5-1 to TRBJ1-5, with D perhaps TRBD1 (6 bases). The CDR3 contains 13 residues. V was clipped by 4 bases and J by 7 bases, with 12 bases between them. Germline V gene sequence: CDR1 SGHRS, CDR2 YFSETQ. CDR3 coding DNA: TGCGCCAGCAGCAACCTGACAGGCCAGCCCCAGCATTTT. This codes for CASSNLTGQPQHF.

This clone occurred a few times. The CDR3: CASSPPGGQAAYNEQFF. DNA of the CDR3: TGTGCCAGCAGCCCGCCGGGAGGGCAGGCAGCCTACAATGAGCAGTTCTTC. The chain joins TRBV6-2 or TRBV6-3 to TRBJ2-1; TRBD2 matches 8 bases. This CDR3 has 17 amino acids. Germline CDR1 is MNHEY and CDR2 is SVGEGT. The ends lost 6 bases at V and 2 bases at J; junction bases unmatched: 12.

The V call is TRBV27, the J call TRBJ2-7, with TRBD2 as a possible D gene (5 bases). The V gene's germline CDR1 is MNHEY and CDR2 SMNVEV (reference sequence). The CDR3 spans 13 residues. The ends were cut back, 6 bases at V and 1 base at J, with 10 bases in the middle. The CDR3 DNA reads TGTGCCAGCAGGAGGGCATGGTCCTACGAGCAGTACTTC. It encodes CASRRAWSYEQYF.

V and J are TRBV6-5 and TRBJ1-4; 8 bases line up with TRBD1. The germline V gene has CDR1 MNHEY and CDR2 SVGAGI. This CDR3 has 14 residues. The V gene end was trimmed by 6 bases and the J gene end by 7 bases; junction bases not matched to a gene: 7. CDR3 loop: CASRQGVLGEKLFF. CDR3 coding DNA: TGTGCCAGCAGACAGGGGGTATTGGGTGAAAAACTGTTTTTT.